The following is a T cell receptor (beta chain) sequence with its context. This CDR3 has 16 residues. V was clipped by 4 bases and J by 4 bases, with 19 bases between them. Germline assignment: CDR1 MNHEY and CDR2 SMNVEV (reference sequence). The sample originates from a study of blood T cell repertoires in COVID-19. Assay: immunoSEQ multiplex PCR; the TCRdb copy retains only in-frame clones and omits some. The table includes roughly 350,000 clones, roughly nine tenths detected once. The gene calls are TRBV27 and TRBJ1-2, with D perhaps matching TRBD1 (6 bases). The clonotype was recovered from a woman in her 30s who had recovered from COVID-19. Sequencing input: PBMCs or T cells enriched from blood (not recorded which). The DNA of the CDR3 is TGTGCCAGCAGTTCCCTAATTGAAGCAGGGGTCTATGGCTACACCTTC. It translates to CASSSLIEAGVYGYTF.